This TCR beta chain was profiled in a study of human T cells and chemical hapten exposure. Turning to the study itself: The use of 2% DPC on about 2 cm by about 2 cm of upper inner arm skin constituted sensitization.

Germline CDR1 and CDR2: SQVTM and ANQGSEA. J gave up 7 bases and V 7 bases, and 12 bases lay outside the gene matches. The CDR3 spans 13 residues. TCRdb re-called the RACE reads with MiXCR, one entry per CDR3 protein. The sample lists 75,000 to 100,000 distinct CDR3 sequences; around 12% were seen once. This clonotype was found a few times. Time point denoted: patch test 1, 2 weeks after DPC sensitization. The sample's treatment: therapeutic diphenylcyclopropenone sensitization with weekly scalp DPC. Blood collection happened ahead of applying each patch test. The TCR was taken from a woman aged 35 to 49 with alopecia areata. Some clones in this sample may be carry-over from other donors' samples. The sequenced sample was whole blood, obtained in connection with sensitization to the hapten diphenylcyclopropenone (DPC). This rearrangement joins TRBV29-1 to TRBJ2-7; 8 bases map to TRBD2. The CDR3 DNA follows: TGCAGCGCTAGCGGGCAGGGGACGAGTGAGCAGTACTTC. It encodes CSASGQGTSEQYF.